This entry lists 30 T cell receptor beta chains sequenced from one sample in a study of Graves' ophthalmopathy and Graves' hyperthyroidism. Scientists amplified the TCR beta CDR3 regions from RNA transcripts. First-round RT-PCR with HTBI primers preceded a second-round multiplex PCR. In TCRdb, the multiplex PCR reads were re-called with MiXCR into one record per CDR3 protein. The repertoire holds about 240,000 distinct CDR3 sequences, with around 50% as singletons. Sequenced sample: peripheral blood. Source of these receptors: an adult man with Graves' ophthalmopathy.

The chain links TRBV10-1 to TRBJ2-3; 11 nucleotides align to TRBD1. The germline V gene has CDR1 WNHNN and CDR2 SYGVQD (reference sequence). The CDR3 runs to 14 residues. The J segment lost 4 bases and the V segment lost 6 bases, leaving 3 bases of the junction unmatched. CDR3 amino acids: CASRPGQGADTQYF. CDR3 nucleotides: TGCGCCAGCAGACCGGGACAGGGGGCAGATACGCAGTATTTT.

The V call is TRBV9, the J call TRBJ2-2, with 9 bases that match TRBD2. The CDR3 loop spans 16 amino acids. Germline V lookup: CDR1 SGDLS, CDR2 YYNGEE. V trimming: 8 bases; J trimming: 3 bases; junction bases outside the gene matches: 11. CDR3 coding DNA: TGTGCCAGTGGTCGTGTAGCGGGAGATCACACCGGGGAGCTGTTTTTT. Its protein is CASGRVAGDHTGELFF.

About this clonotype: A much larger clonotype is one base distant, so this may be a read error. The chain couples TRBV7-2 to TRBJ1-1, with no clear D. V lost 2 bases to trimming and J lost 1 base, with 5 bases between them. Germline CDR1 is SGHTA and CDR2 is FQGNSA. The CDR3 runs to 13 residues. In DNA form, the CDR3 reads TGTGCCAGCAGCTTACGGAAGAACACTGAAGCTTTCTTT. Translated: CASSLRKNTEAFF.

The V gene is TRBV6-6, the J gene TRBJ1-5; D is unresolved. CDR1 is MNHNY and CDR2 is SVGAGI in the germline V gene (reference sequence). The V gene lost 5 bases and the J gene lost 2 bases, with 10 bases spanning the gap. This CDR3 spans 14 amino acids. CDR3 in DNA: TGTGCCAGCAGTGGCGGGGAGGGCAATCAGCCCCAGCATTTT. As protein: CASSGGEGNQPQHF.

The V call is TRBV7-7, the J call TRBJ2-7; 9 nucleotides agree with TRBD2. The trim removed 5 bases at V and 2 bases at J, leaving 7 bases unmatched. The germline gives CDR1 SSHAT, CDR2 FNYEAQ (reference sequence). This CDR3 contains 15 residues. The CDR3 DNA follows: TGTGCCAGCAGCAGGGGAGCTAGCGGGACCTACGAGCAGTACTTC. Translation: CASSRGASGTYEQYF. Combining the CDR3 with reference TRBV7-7 and TRBJ2-7 gives the whole variable domain GAGVSQSPRYKVTKRGQDVTLRCDPISSHATLYWYQQALGQGPEFLTYFNYEAQPDKSGLPSDRFSAERPEGSISTLTIQRTEQRDSAMYRCASSRGASGTYEQYFGPGTRLTVT.

The rearrangement uses TRBV4-2 and TRBJ2-6, with 15 bases lining up with TRBD2. The CDR3 totals 18 residues. The germline CDR1 and CDR2 sequences are LGHNA and YNFKEQ. J lost 2 bases, V lost 4 bases, and 3 bases had no gene match. CDR3 residues: CASSPGLAGGTGANVLTF. CDR3 coding DNA: TGTGCCAGCAGCCCGGGACTAGCGGGAGGCACTGGGGCCAACGTCCTGACTTTC.

The genes are TRBV2 and TRBJ2-7, with TRBD1 as a possible D gene (5 bases). V was cut by 8 bases and J by 6 bases, with 11 bases left in between. The germline V gene encodes CDR1 SNHLY and CDR2 FYNNEI. The CDR3 has 11 amino acids. The CDR3, as DNA: TGTGCCAGCTCAGGGTTCGGCGAGCAGTACTTC. This encodes CASSGFGEQYF. Filled out from reference TRBV2 and TRBJ2-7, the complete variable domain reads EPEVTQTPSHQVTQMGQEVILRCVPISNHLYFYWYRQILGQKVEFLVSFYNNEISEKSEIFDDQFSVERPDGSNFTLKIRSTKLEDSAMYFCASSGFGEQYFGPGTRLTVT.

The table lists this clonotype with a few counts. V usage is TRBV2 and J usage is TRBJ1-4, with a tentative D call TRBD1 (6 bases). The length of the CDR3 is 14 residues. V lost 6 bases to trimming and J lost 3 bases, with 11 bases between them. Germline V lookup: CDR1 SNHLY, CDR2 FYNNEI. CDR3 in DNA: TGTGCCAGCAGGGACAGAGCGGCTAATGAAAAACTGTTTTTT. Translating it yields CASRDRAANEKLFF.

The V gene is TRBV9, the J gene TRBJ2-7; TRBD2 matches at 9 bases. This CDR3 comprises 15 residues. The germline V gene has CDR1 SGDLS and CDR2 YYNGEE. With V trimmed by 0 bases and J by 1 base, 2 bases remained unmatched. CDR3 loop: CASSVGLAGSYEQYF. In DNA form, the CDR3 reads TGTGCCAGCAGCGTAGGTCTAGCGGGATCCTACGAGCAGTACTTC. Based on the CDR3 plus reference TRBV9 and TRBJ2-7, the full variable domain is DSGVTQTPKHLITATGQRVTLRCSPRSGDLSVYWYQQSLDQGLQFLIQYYNGEERAKGNILERFSAQQFPDLHSELNLSSLELGDSALYFCASSVGLAGSYEQYFGPGTRLTVT.

The chain recombines TRBV6-5 with TRBJ1-4; D remains unclear. The CDR3 has 14 residues. Germline CDR1 and CDR2: MNHEY and SVGAGI. V was shortened by 5 bases and J by 3 bases, with 10 bases between the two germline ends. CDR3 in DNA: TGTGCCAGCAGTGAGCCTCCCGCTAATGAAAAACTGTTTTTT. Its protein product is CASSEPPANEKLFF.

The sample holds many counts of this clonotype. A junction boundary mismatches the germline segment, possibly from a read error. The chain has TRBV7-2 and TRBJ1-2; D is possibly TRBD1 (6 bases). This CDR3 has 12 residues. Germline CDR1 reads SGHTA; CDR2 reads FQGNSA. This CDR3 reads CASSYNSGGGLF. In DNA form, the CDR3 reads TGTGCCAGCAGCTACAATTCGGGAGGGGGGCTCTTC.

This clonotype has just a few counts. This chain joins TRBV20-1 and TRBJ2-5; D ambiguous. The germline V and J ends were trimmed by 0 bases and 5 bases, with 13 bases remaining between them. This CDR3 has 14 amino acids. The germline V gene has CDR1 DFQATT and CDR2 SNEGSKA (reference sequence). CDR3 residues: CSARDSPARETQYF. Written as DNA, the CDR3 is TGCAGTGCTAGAGATTCCCCAGCTCGGGAGACCCAGTACTTC.

V is TRBV15 and J is TRBJ1-2; weak D call: TRBD1 (5 bases). V lost 3 bases and J lost 4, with 12 bases in between. This CDR3 is 14 amino acids long. From germline, CDR1 is LNHNV and CDR2 YYDKDF (reference sequence). The CDR3 sequence is CATSSEAGSYGYTF. The CDR3 coding sequence is TGTGCCACCAGCAGTGAGGCAGGGAGCTATGGCTACACCTTC. Full variable domain (missing parts from reference TRBV15 and TRBJ1-2): DAMVIQNPRYQVTQFGKPVTLSCSQTLNHNVMYWYQQKSSQAPKLLFHYYDKDFNNEADTPDNFQSRRPNTSFCFLDIRSPGLGDTAMYLCATSSEAGSYGYTFGSGTRLTVV.

The chain has TRBV19 and TRBJ1-6; D gene ambiguous. CDR1 is LNHDA and CDR2 is SQIVND in the germline V gene (reference sequence). This CDR3 contains 16 residues. Trimming took off 4 bases at V and 0 bases at J, with 10 bases between the two ends. CDR3 coding DNA: TGTGCCAGTAGTACTCAGGAAAGCTCCTATAATTCACCCCTCCACTTT. Its translation is CASSTQESSYNSPLHF.

V gene TRBV19 combines with J gene TRBJ1-2, with D tentatively TRBD1 (6 bases). V was cut by 4 bases and J by 3 bases, with 9 bases left in between. Germline V gene data show CDR1 as LNHDA and CDR2 as SQIVND (reference sequence). The CDR3 length is 13 residues. The CDR3 region has the DNA TGTGCCAGTAGTAAACAGGGTTACTATGGCTACACCTTC. It is translated as CASSKQGYYGYTF. The full variable domain, in which reference TRBV19 and TRBJ1-2 provide the parts outside the CDR3, is DGGITQSPKYLFRKEGQNVTLSCEQNLNHDAMYWYRQDPGQGLRLIYYSQIVNDFQKGDIAEGYSVSREKKESFPLTVTSAQKNPTAFYLCASSKQGYYGYTFGSGTRLTVV.

This clonotype occurred a few times. The chain recombines TRBV2 with TRBJ1-5; 7 nucleotides agree with TRBD1. This CDR3 spans 14 amino acids. V lost 3 bases and J lost 3; bases outside the gene matches: 2. Looked up from germline, CDR1 is SNHLY and CDR2 is FYNNEI. CDR3 residues: CASSDDRVNQPQHF. The CDR3 DNA sequence: TGTGCCAGCAGTGACGACAGGGTCAATCAGCCCCAGCATTTT.

Many counts were recorded for this clonotype. The chain couples TRBV2 to TRBJ1-2; D is undetermined. Germline V CDR1 and CDR2: SNHLY, FYNNEI. Trimming removed 6 bases at V and 6 bases at J, with 2 bases between. This CDR3 is 9 amino acids long. Here the CDR3 reads CASRNGYTF. In DNA form, the CDR3 reads TGTGCCAGCAGGAATGGCTACACCTTC.

This clonotype was counted between two and nine times. V is TRBV20-1 and J is TRBJ1-3; maybe TRBD1 (5 bases). Germline CDR1 DFQATT, CDR2 SNEGSKA (reference sequence). The CDR3 sequence is 16 residues long. V shed 4 bases and J shed 0 bases, with 16 bases lying between them. As DNA, the CDR3 is TGCAGTGCTACGCGGGGGACCGCGAACTCTGGAAACACCATATATTTT. Its protein is CSATRGTANSGNTIYF.

V gene TRBV7-6 combines with J gene TRBJ2-2; D gene uncertain. The germline V gene encodes CDR1 SGHVS and CDR2 FNYEAQ. V shed 5 bases and J shed 6 bases, with 10 bases lying between them. The CDR3 runs 13 residues. The CDR3 DNA follows: TGTGCCAGCAGCAGTTTCGGATCCGGGGAGCTGTTTTTT. It yields the protein CASSSFGSGELFF.

The V gene is TRBV29-1, the J gene TRBJ1-1; possible D gene TRBD1, 6 bases. Trimming removed 3 bases from V and 5 bases from J, with 13 bases in between. The CDR3 runs to 13 residues. The germline V gene encodes CDR1 SQVTM and CDR2 ANQGSEA. The CDR3 here is CSVDWGAGTEAFF. CDR3 nucleotides: TGCAGCGTTGATTGGGGGGCTGGGACTGAAGCTTTCTTT. Based on the CDR3 plus reference TRBV29-1 and TRBJ1-1, the full variable domain is SAVISQKPSRDICQRGTSLTIQCQVDSQVTMMFWYRQQPGQSLTLIATANQGSEATYESGFVIDKFPISRPNLTFSTLTVSNMSPEDSSIYLCSVDWGAGTEAFFGQGTRLTVV.

The chain joins TRBV6-4 to TRBJ1-2; D gene uncertain. The CDR3 extends over 13 amino acids. The V and J ends lost 7 bases and 4 bases respectively, with 13 bases between them. Germline V gives CDR1 MRHNA, CDR2 SNTAGT. This chain's CDR3 is CASTPDTPYGYTF. CDR3 in DNA: TGTGCCAGCACACCCGACACTCCCTATGGCTACACCTTC.

The chain links TRBV5-1 to TRBJ1-3, with a tentative D call TRBD1 (6 bases). The CDR3 extends over 16 amino acids. Germline V CDR1 and CDR2: SGHRS, YFSETQ. Trimming shortened V by 2 bases and J by 0 bases, and 12 bases separated the two germline ends. The CDR3 is CASSFTGTFSGNTIYF. DNA of the CDR3: TGCGCCAGCAGCTTTACAGGGACCTTCTCTGGAAACACCATATATTTT.

This clonotype was recorded at least ten times. The rearrangement uses TRBV7-2 and TRBJ2-3; TRBD2 is a possible D gene (6 bases). The CDR3 has 13 amino acids. V was pared by 5 bases and J by 6 bases, with 12 bases between. The germline gives CDR1 SGHTA, CDR2 FQGNSA. CDR3 protein: CASSAYLADTQYF. CDR3 nucleotide sequence: TGTGCCAGCAGCGCCTACCTAGCGGATACGCAGTATTTT.

The chain carries TRBV20-1 and TRBJ1-1, with a possible D match to TRBD1 (5 bases). The length of the CDR3 is 17 residues. V was clipped by 4 bases and J by 10 bases, with 31 bases between them. Germline V gene data show CDR1 as DFQATT and CDR2 as SNEGSKA (reference sequence). The CDR3 nucleotides read TGCAGTGCTAAAGGAGGAGCCGACCCCGGGACGCCCCGGGGAGCTTTCTTT. As protein: CSAKGGADPGTPRGAFF.

This clonotype was recorded a few times. V and J are TRBV24-1 and TRBJ1-5, with D possibly being TRBD1 (5 bases). CDR3 length: 17 residues. V was trimmed by 4 bases and J by 2 bases, leaving 17 bases between them. Per the germline V gene, CDR1 is KGHDR and CDR2 is SFDVKD. The CDR3 sequence is CATSEGVGNAGNQPQHF. CDR3 DNA: TGTGCCACCAGTGAAGGGGTTGGTAACGCGGGCAATCAGCCCCAGCATTTT.

The CDR3 is CASRSPGQADEQYF. The CDR3, as DNA: TGTGCCAGCAGGTCTCCGGGACAGGCGGACGAGCAGTACTTC. The chain links TRBV2 to TRBJ2-7; TRBD1 matches 8 bases. The CDR3 covers 14 residues. CDR1 SNHLY and CDR2 FYNNEI come from the germline V gene. Trimming removed 6 bases from V and 5 bases from J; junction bases left unmatched: 9.

This rearrangement joins TRBV5-4 to TRBJ1-2; D is ambiguous. Deletions cut 0 bases from V and 4 bases from J, with 10 bases between. CDR1 and CDR2 (germline): SGHNT, YYREEE (reference sequence). The CDR3 contains 14 residues. The CDR3 DNA follows: TGTGCCAGCAGCTTGGGGCAGAGAGCCTATGGCTACACCTTC. This translates into CASSLGQRAYGYTF.

The gene calls are TRBV5-1 and TRBJ1-1, with no clear D. Trimming left V 0 bases short and J 6 bases short, with 12 bases between. Germline loops: CDR1 SGHRS, CDR2 YFSETQ. The CDR3 totals 14 residues. CDR3 DNA: TGCGCCAGCAGCTTGGAACGGCCTCCTGCTGAAGCTTTCTTT. As protein: CASSLERPPAEAFF.

There are many counts of this clonotype. The V and J genes are TRBV5-1 and TRBJ1-6, with D possibly being TRBD1 (6 bases). V shed 4 bases and J shed 8 bases, with 13 bases lying between them. Germline-derived CDR1 and CDR2 are SGHRS and YFSETQ. The CDR3 has 14 residues. The CDR3 loop is CASSPGQFDSPLHF. DNA for the CDR3: TGCGCCAGCAGCCCAGGACAGTTCGATTCACCCCTCCACTTT.

The rearrangement joins TRBV3-1 to TRBJ1-1, with no clear D. The germline V and J ends were trimmed by 4 bases and 9 bases, with 15 bases remaining between them. In germline, CDR1 is LGHDT, CDR2 YNNKEL (reference sequence). The CDR3 runs 13 residues. The CDR3 nucleotides are TGTGCCAGCAGCCCTCTGGAATTCTCTCAAGCTTTCTTT. Translation gives CASSPLEFSQAFF.